This T cell receptor beta chain was sequenced in a study of blood T cell repertoires in COVID-19. CDR3 size: 19 residues. Germline assignment: CDR1 SGHAT and CDR2 FQNNGV. The trim removed 5 bases at V and 5 bases at J, leaving 16 bases unmatched. Original processing notes: It was from reference gene primer amplification that nucleated cell counts were estimated. Clones were sequenced by immunoSEQ multiplex PCR, and TCRdb holds only the in-frame ones, with some missing. The V and J calls and the clone size are those of that table, but D and trimming were determined from the DNA. The sample lists under 300,000 clones; 75% to 90% were seen once. This clone has only one observation.

The chain uses TRBV11-2 and TRBJ2-1; 12 nucleotides match TRBD2. This TCR was sampled from a man in his sixties who had recovered from COVID-19. The sequencing input was peripheral blood. The CDR3 loop reads CASSTRLGSSGGADNEQFF. DNA for the CDR3: TGTGCCAGCAGCACCCGCCTAGGGTCTAGCGGGGGGGCGGACAATGAGCAGTTCTTC. Full variable domain (rest looked up from reference TRBV11-2 and TRBJ2-1): EAGVAQSPRYKIIEKRQSVAFWCNPISGHATLYWYQQILGQGPKLLIQFQNNGVVDDSQLPKDRFSAERLKGVDSTLKIQPAKLEDSAVYLCASSTRLGSSGGADNEQFFGPGTRLTVL.